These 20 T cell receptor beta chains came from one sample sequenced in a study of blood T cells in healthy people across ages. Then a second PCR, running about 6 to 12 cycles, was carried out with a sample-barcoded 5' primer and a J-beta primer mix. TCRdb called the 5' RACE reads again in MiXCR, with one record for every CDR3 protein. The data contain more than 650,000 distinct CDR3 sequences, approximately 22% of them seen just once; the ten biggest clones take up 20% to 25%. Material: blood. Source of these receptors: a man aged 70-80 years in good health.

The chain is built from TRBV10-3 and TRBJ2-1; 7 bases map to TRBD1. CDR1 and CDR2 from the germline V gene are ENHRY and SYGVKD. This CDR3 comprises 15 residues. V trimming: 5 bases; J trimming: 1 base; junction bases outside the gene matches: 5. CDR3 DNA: TGTGCCATCAGTCGCGACAGGGAGTCCTACAATGAGCAGTTCTTC. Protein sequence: CAISRDRESYNEQFF.

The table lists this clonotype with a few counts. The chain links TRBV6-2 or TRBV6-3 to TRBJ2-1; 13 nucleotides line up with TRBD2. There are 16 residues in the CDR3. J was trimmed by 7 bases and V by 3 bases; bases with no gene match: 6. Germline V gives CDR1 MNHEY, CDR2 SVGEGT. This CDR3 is CASSYRGTSGKNEQFF. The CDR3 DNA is TGTGCCAGCAGTTATCGCGGGACTAGCGGGAAAAATGAGCAGTTCTTC.

Written as DNA, the CDR3 is TGTGCCAGCAGTTACGTCCAATTGTCCAATGAGCAGTTCTTC. Protein sequence: CASSYVQLSNEQFF. The gene calls are TRBV6-2 or TRBV6-3 and TRBJ2-1; D is unresolved. The germline V gene has CDR1 MNHEY and CDR2 SVGEGT. The CDR3 spans 14 residues. The V and J ends lost 2 bases and 6 bases respectively, with 11 bases between them.

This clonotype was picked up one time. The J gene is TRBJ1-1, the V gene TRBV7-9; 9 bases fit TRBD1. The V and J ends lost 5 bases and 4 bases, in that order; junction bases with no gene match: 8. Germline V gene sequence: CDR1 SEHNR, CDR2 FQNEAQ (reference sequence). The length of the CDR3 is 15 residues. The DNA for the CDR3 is TGTGCCAGCAGCGCTACTACAGGGGGCGGCACTGAAGCTTTCTTT. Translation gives CASSATTGGGTEAFF. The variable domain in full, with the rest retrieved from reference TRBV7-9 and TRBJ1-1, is DTGVSQNPRHKITKRGQNVTFRCDPISEHNRLYWYRQTLGQGPEFLTYFQNEAQLEKSRLLSDRFSAERPKGSFSTLEIQRTEQGDSAMYLCASSATTGGGTEAFFGQGTRLTVV.

The CDR3: CASSLRGGPRDYEQYF. For the CDR3, the DNA is TGTGCCAGCAGCCTACGGGGTGGGCCAAGGGACTACGAGCAGTACTTC. This chain joins TRBV27 and TRBJ2-1, with D perhaps TRBD2 (5 bases). Near its end, the DNA agrees better with TRBJ2-7, so the J call may be wrong. Per the germline V gene, CDR1 is MNHEY and CDR2 is SMNVEV (reference sequence). The CDR3 length is 16 residues.

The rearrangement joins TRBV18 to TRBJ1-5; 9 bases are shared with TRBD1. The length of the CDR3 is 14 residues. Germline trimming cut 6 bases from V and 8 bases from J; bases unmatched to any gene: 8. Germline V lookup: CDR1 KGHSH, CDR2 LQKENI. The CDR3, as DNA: TGTGCCAGCTCTCGAACAGGGGGCAGGGAGCCCCAGCATTTT. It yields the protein CASSRTGGREPQHF.

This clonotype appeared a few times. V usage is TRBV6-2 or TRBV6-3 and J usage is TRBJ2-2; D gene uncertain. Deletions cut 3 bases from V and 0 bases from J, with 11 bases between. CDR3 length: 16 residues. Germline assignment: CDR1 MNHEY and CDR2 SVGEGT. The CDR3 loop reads CASSYIRRTNTGELFF. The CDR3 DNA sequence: TGTGCCAGCAGTTATATCCGGCGGACGAACACCGGGGAGCTGTTTTTT.

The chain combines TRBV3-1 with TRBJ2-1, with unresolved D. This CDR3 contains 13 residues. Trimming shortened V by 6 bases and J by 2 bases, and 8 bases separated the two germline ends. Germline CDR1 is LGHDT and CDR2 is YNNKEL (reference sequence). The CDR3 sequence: CASRHSAYNEQFF. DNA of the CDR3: TGTGCCAGCAGGCACTCCGCCTACAATGAGCAGTTCTTC.

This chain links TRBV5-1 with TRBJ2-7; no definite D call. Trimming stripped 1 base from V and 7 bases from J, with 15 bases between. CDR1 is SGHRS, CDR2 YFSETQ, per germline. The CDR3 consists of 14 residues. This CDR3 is CASSLPTDLREQYF. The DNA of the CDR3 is TGCGCCAGCAGCTTGCCCACCGACCTCCGGGAGCAGTACTTC. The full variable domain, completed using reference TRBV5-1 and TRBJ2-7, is KAGVTQTPRYLIKTRGQQVTLSCSPISGHRSVSWYQQTPGQGLQFLFEYFSETQRNKGNFPGRFSGRQFSNSRSEMNVSTLELGDSALYLCASSLPTDLREQYFGPGTRLTVT.

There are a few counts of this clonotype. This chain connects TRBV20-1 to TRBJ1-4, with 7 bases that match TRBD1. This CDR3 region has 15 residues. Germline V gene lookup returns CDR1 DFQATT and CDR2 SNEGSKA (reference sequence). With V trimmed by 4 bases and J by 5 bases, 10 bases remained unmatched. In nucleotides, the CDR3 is TGCAGTGCTACAGGTGGAGGGGGCGTCAATGAAAAACTGTTTTTT. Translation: CSATGGGGVNEKLFF.

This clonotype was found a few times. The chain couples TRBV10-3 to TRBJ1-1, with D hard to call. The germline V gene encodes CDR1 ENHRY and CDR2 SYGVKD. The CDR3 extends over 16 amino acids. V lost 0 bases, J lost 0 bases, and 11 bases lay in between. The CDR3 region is CAISESSGIMNTEAFF. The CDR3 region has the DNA TGTGCCATCAGTGAGTCGTCAGGAATCATGAACACTGAAGCTTTCTTT.

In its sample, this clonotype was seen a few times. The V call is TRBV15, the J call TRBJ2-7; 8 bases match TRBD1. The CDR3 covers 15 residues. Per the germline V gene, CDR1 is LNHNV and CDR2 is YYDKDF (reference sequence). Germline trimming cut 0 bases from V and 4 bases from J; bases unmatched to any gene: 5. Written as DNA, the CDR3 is TGTGCCACCAGCAGAGATTCGACAGGGGTTTACGAGCAGTACGTC. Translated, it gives CATSRDSTGVYEQYV.

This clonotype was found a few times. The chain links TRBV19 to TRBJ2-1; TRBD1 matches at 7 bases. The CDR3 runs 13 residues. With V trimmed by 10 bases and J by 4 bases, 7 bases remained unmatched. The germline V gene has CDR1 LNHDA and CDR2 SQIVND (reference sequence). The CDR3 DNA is TGTGCCACCAGACGACAGGGTTACAATGAGCAGTTCTTC. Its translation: CATRRQGYNEQFF.

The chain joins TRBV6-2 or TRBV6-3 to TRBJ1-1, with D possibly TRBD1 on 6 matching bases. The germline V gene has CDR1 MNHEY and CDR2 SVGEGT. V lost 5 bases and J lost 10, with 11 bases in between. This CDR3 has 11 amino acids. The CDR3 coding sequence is TGTGCCAGCAGTCAGGGGAGTGGAGCTTTCTTT. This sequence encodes CASSQGSGAFF.

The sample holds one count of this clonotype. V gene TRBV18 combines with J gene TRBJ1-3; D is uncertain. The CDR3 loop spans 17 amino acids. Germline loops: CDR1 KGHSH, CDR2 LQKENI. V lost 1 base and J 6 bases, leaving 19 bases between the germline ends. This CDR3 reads CASSPQAIGQLVNTIYF. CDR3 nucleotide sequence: TGTGCCAGCTCACCACAGGCGATCGGGCAACTTGTAAACACCATATATTTT.

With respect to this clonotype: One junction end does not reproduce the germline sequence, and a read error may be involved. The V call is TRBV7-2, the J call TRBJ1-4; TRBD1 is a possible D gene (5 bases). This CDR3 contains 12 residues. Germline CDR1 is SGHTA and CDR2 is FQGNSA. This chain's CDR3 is CASSLVRGTTIF. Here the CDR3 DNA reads TGTGCCAGCAGCTTAGTTCGGGGGACTACGATTTTT.

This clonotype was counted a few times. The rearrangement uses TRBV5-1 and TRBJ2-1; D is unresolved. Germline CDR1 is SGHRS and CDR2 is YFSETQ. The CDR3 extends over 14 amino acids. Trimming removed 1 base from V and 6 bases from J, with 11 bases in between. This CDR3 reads CASSLYWAGNEQFF. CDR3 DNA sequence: TGCGCCAGCAGCTTGTACTGGGCCGGCAATGAGCAGTTCTTC.

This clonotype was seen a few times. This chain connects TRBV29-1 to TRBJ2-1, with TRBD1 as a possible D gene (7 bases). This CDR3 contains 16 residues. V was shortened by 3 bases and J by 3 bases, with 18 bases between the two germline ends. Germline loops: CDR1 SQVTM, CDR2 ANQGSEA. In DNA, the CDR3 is TGCAGCGTTGAGGGAGCTGCGGGACAGAGCTACAATGAGCAGTTCTTC. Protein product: CSVEGAAGQSYNEQFF.

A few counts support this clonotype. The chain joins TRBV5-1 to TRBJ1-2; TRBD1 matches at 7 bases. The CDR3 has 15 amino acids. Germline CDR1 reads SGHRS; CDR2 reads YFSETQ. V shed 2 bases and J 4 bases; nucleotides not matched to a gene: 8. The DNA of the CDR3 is TGCGCCAGCAGCTTTTTACAGGGGTCGGTCTATGGCTACACCTTC. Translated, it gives CASSFLQGSVYGYTF.

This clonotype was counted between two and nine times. CDR3 bases: TGTGCCAGCAGGACAGGGGGCGCGGGTGGAAACACCATATATTTT. Encoded protein: CASRTGGAGGNTIYF. The chain recombines TRBV6-6 with TRBJ1-3; 10 bases agree with TRBD1. The CDR3 spans 15 residues. Unmatched junction bases numbered 5, after V lost 6 bases and J lost 3 bases. CDR1 and CDR2 from the germline V gene are MNHNY and SVGAGI (reference sequence).